This T cell receptor beta chain was profiled in a study of blood T cells in healthy people across ages. The CDR3 consists of 16 residues. The germline gives CDR1 SGHRS, CDR2 YFSETQ. With 1 base removed from V and 5 bases from J, the gap between germline ends came to 16 bases. As regards this clonotype: Antigen specificity is unknown.

Through a sample-barcoded 5' primer and a J-beta primer mix, a second PCR was run for about 7 to 12 cycles. TCRdb reprocessed the 5' RACE reads via MiXCR and lists one record per CDR3 protein. The repertoire consists of roughly 1 million distinct CDR3 sequences, with 20% to 25% occurring once and the leading ten covering approximately 0.75%. Broader study findings: A roughly linear age-dependent decrease characterized TCR beta diversity per million T cells.

These data were likewise used in another study, on T cells of mothers and their children. As that study records: For each mother, over 8 million TCR beta CDR3 reads were obtained, and for each child, 2.5 million to 3 million.

The chain has TRBV5-1 and TRBJ2-1, with D possibly matching TRBD2 (6 bases). The TCR originated in a girl aged 2 to 10 in good health. The sample comprised blood. CDR3 protein: CASSLSPGLANNEQFF. In DNA form, the CDR3 reads TGCGCCAGCAGCTTGTCACCGGGACTCGCTAACAATGAGCAGTTCTTC.